What follows are 30 T cell receptor beta chains derived from one specimen sequenced in a study of T cells in Graves' hyperthyroidism and ophthalmopathy. RNA transcripts served as the template for amplifying TCR beta CDR3 regions. The HTBI primer set was used in a first-round RT-PCR of the TCR CDR3. TCRdb recomputed calls from the multiplex PCR reads with MiXCR, one row per CDR3 protein. The table includes approximately 610,000 distinct CDR3 sequences, approximately 15% detected once. The sample comprised blood. These receptor sequences come from a woman in her thirties or forties with Graves' ophthalmopathy.

The chain employs TRBV20-1 and TRBJ2-5; 9 bases agree with TRBD1. The CDR3 is 14 amino acids. With V trimmed by 6 bases and J by 4 bases, 9 bases remained unmatched. Germline values: CDR1 DFQATT, CDR2 SNEGSKA (reference sequence). The CDR3 sequence is CSARRTGEGETQYF. The CDR3 region has the DNA TGCAGTGCAAGGAGGACAGGGGAAGGAGAGACCCAGTACTTC.

This clonotype was observed many times. The genes are TRBV20-1 and TRBJ2-5; no definite D call. There are 12 residues in the CDR3. CDR1 and CDR2 from the germline V gene are DFQATT and SNEGSKA (reference sequence). V gave up 2 bases and J gave up 5 bases, with 9 bases separating them. The CDR3 here is CSARWNFETQYF. The CDR3 DNA follows: TGCAGTGCTAGATGGAATTTCGAGACCCAGTACTTC.

This clonotype showed up many times. V and J are TRBV5-1 and TRBJ1-1; 11 nucleotides line up with TRBD1. After removal of 2 bases from V and 1 base from J, the junction contained 1 base not matched to a gene. The CDR3 length is 15 residues. Per germline, CDR1 SGHRS and CDR2 YFSETQ. Written as DNA, the CDR3 is TGCGCCAGCAGCTTAGGACAGGGGGCGAACACTGAAGCTTTCTTT. It codes for CASSLGQGANTEAFF.

This clonotype was recorded many times. V and J are TRBV12-3 or TRBV12-4 and TRBJ2-7; 7 bases are a match to TRBD1. The CDR3 contains 13 residues. V lost 5 bases to trimming and J lost 3 bases; unmatched junction nucleotides: 4. The CDR3 DNA reads TGTGCCAGCAGTCATTCAGGGGGCTACGAGCAGTACTTC. It codes for CASSHSGGYEQYF.

The chain carries TRBV20-1 and TRBJ2-7; tentative D call: TRBD2 (6 bases). This CDR3 has 13 amino acids. V was trimmed by 3 bases and J by 0 bases, leaving 9 bases between them. From germline, CDR1 is DFQATT and CDR2 SNEGSKA (reference sequence). The CDR3 sequence is CSASAGFSYEQYF. As DNA, the CDR3 is TGCAGTGCTAGCGCGGGATTCTCCTACGAGCAGTACTTC.

This sequence joins TRBV6-2 or TRBV6-3 and TRBJ1-5; 7 nucleotides match TRBD1. CDR3 length equals 15 residues. Trimming cost V 10 bases and J 4 bases; bases outside gene matches: 13. Per the germline V gene, CDR1 is MNHEY and CDR2 is SVGEGT. DNA of the CDR3: TGTGCCACCCGAGATACAGGGGCCTTTAATCAGCCCCAGCATTTT. Translating it yields CATRDTGAFNQPQHF.

To note about this clonotype: This sequence may be a read error, since a much larger clone differs from it by one base. The rearrangement uses TRBV20-1 and TRBJ1-2, with 8 bases fitting TRBD1. The CDR3 runs to 13 residues. J lost 3 bases, V lost 4 bases, and 4 bases had no gene match. Looked up from germline, CDR1 is DFQATT and CDR2 is SNEGSKA (reference sequence). As DNA, the CDR3 is TGCAGTGCTATTGACAGGGGCGACTATGGCTACACCTTC. Its protein product is CSAIDRGDYGYTF.

The chain carries TRBV4-1 and TRBJ1-2; D remains unclear. Trimming removed 4 bases from V and 5 bases from J, with 11 bases in between. The CDR3 has 13 residues. Germline V CDR1 and CDR2: MGHRA, YSYEKL. The CDR3: CASSPARGYGYTF. CDR3 DNA: TGCGCCAGCAGCCCGGCAAGAGGGTATGGCTACACCTTC.

The V and J genes are TRBV12-3 or TRBV12-4 and TRBJ2-5; 8 bases fit TRBD1. The CDR3 covers 15 residues. V shed 4 bases, J shed 1 base, and the junction held 5 bases outside the gene matches. The chain's CDR3 is CASSYRTGRQETQYF. CDR3 DNA: TGTGCCAGCAGTTACCGGACAGGGCGCCAAGAGACCCAGTACTTC.

The chain has TRBV6-1 and TRBJ1-5; 9 positions agree with TRBD1. From germline, CDR1 is MNHNS and CDR2 SASEGT. The CDR3 loop spans 16 amino acids. The V and J ends lost 6 bases and 2 bases, in that order; junction bases with no gene match: 8. CDR3 amino acids: CASREDRGYGNQPQHF. CDR3 sequence (DNA): TGTGCCAGCAGGGAGGACAGGGGTTACGGCAATCAGCCCCAGCATTTT.

V usage is TRBV18 and J usage is TRBJ2-2; TRBD1 might be the D (6 bases). V lost 3 bases to trimming and J lost 5 bases, with 13 bases between them. The CDR3 covers 15 residues. Per the germline V gene, CDR1 is KGHSH and CDR2 is LQKENI. The CDR3 is CASSPLQGETGELFF. The CDR3 coding sequence is TGTGCCAGCTCACCTCTACAGGGAGAGACCGGGGAGCTGTTTTTT.

This clonotype was counted at least ten times. This chain links TRBV3-1 with TRBJ2-4; 7 nucleotides align to TRBD1. Germline values: CDR1 LGHDT, CDR2 YNNKEL (reference sequence). This CDR3 has 16 amino acids. The junction had 4 bases not matched to a gene; V was cut back by 1 base and J by 1 base. CDR3 sequence reads: CASSQGGGVAKNIQYF. In nucleotides, the CDR3 is TGTGCCAGCAGCCAAGGAGGGGGCGTCGCCAAAAACATTCAGTACTTC.

This rearrangement joins TRBV12-3 or TRBV12-4 to TRBJ2-1; unclear D gene. The CDR3 covers 12 residues. V was shortened by 11 bases and J by 9 bases, with 17 bases between the two germline ends. The CDR3: CAAQNPGAEQFF. The CDR3 nucleotides are TGTGCCGCCCAAAATCCAGGAGCTGAGCAGTTCTTC.

Note on this clonotype: This sequence may be a read error, since a much larger clone differs from it by one base. The V and J genes are TRBV2 and TRBJ2-7; TRBD2 matches at 11 bases. Per the germline V gene, CDR1 is SNHLY and CDR2 is FYNNEI. The CDR3 length is 15 residues. J lost 3 bases, V lost 6 bases, and 7 bases had no gene match. CDR3 sequence reads: CASRSGLADFYEQYF. CDR3 nucleotides: TGTGCCAGCAGATCGGGACTAGCGGACTTCTACGAGCAGTACTTC. The full variable domain, completed using reference TRBV2 and TRBJ2-7, is EPEVTQTPSHQVTQMGQEVILRCVPISNHLYFYWYRQILGQKVEFLVSFYNNEISEKSEIFDDQFSVERPDGSNFTLKIRSTKLEDSAMYFCASRSGLADFYEQYFGPGTRLTVT.

This clonotype occurred many times. The V gene is TRBV6-2 or TRBV6-3, the J gene TRBJ1-5, with a weak D call TRBD1 (6 bases). V was shortened by 5 bases and J by 2 bases, with 13 bases between the two germline ends. The CDR3 is 15 residues long. Looked up from germline, CDR1 is MNHEY and CDR2 is SVGEGT. The chain's CDR3 is CASSIGGQRNQPQHF. CDR3 sequence (DNA): TGTGCCAGCAGTATAGGTGGACAGCGCAATCAGCCCCAGCATTTT.

V is TRBV25-1 and J is TRBJ2-7; 9 positions agree with TRBD2. CDR1 MGHDK and CDR2 SYGVNS come from the germline V gene. Germline trimming cut 5 bases from V and 0 bases from J; bases unmatched to any gene: 5. CDR3 length: 15 amino acids. CDR3 coding DNA: TGTGCCAGCAGTAAGACTAGCGGAGACTCCTACGAGCAGTACTTC. Translating it yields CASSKTSGDSYEQYF.

Many counts were recorded for this clonotype. The rearrangement joins TRBV28 to TRBJ2-2; 8 positions match TRBD1. Germline loops: CDR1 MDHEN, CDR2 SYDVKM. Losses at the gene ends were 6 bases for V and 4 bases for J; bases not matched to a gene: 7. The CDR3 totals 15 residues. The CDR3 reads CASRPGGAGTGELFF. The DNA for the CDR3 is TGTGCCAGCAGGCCAGGGGGCGCAGGCACCGGGGAGCTGTTTTTT.

This clonotype was recorded many times. CDR3 DNA sequence: TGTGCCAGCAGTTACTCCTGGGACAGCGGACACACTGAAGCTTTCTTT. Its protein product is CASSYSWDSGHTEAFF. The V gene is TRBV6-2 or TRBV6-3, the J gene TRBJ1-1, with 7 positions matching TRBD1. The germline CDR1 and CDR2 sequences are MNHEY and SVGEGT. This CDR3 comprises 16 residues. V dropped 0 bases and J dropped 3; count of bases not matched to a gene: 7.

Many counts were recorded for this clonotype. The chain is built from TRBV28 and TRBJ2-7; perhaps TRBD2 as D (7 bases). The CDR3 is 14 residues long. The germline V gene has CDR1 MDHEN and CDR2 SYDVKM. The germline V and J ends were trimmed by 3 bases and 5 bases, with 14 bases remaining between them. The CDR3 DNA reads as TGTGCCAGCAGTTTTGGGGGGGCACTCAACGAGCAGTACTTC. Translation gives CASSFGGALNEQYF.

This clonotype was observed many times. The genes are TRBV5-5 and TRBJ2-7, with D perhaps matching TRBD2 (5 bases). This CDR3 has 15 residues. Trimming stripped 0 bases from V and 2 bases from J, with 12 bases between. Germline CDR1 reads SGHKS; CDR2 reads YYEKEE (reference sequence). This CDR3 reads CASSLDEGPTYEQYF. In nucleotides, the CDR3 is TGTGCCAGCAGCTTGGACGAGGGCCCGACCTACGAGCAGTACTTC.

This clonotype came up many times. Here the CDR3 DNA reads TGTGCCAGTAGACGTCGGAGGGAAGGGACTGAAGCTTTCTTT. Translating it yields CASRRRREGTEAFF. The chain is built from TRBV19 and TRBJ1-1; D is undetermined. The CDR3 sequence is 14 residues long. Germline values: CDR1 LNHDA, CDR2 SQIVND (reference sequence). The V gene lost 6 bases and the J gene lost 5 bases, with 16 bases spanning the gap.

This clonotype came up many times. The chain carries TRBV28 and TRBJ2-7; TRBD1 or TRBD2 may be the D gene (5 bases each). From germline, CDR1 is MDHEN and CDR2 SYDVKM. CDR3 length: 14 amino acids. V was cut by 5 bases and J by 4 bases, with 15 bases left in between. This CDR3 reads CASSTPGPAYEQYF. Written as DNA, the CDR3 is TGTGCCAGCAGTACTCCGGGACCGGCTTACGAGCAGTACTTC.

This clonotype has at least ten counts. The chain carries TRBV2 and TRBJ1-5; possible D gene TRBD1, 6 bases. The ends were cut back, 7 bases at V and 0 bases at J, with 13 bases in the middle. Germline CDR1 is SNHLY and CDR2 is FYNNEI. CDR3 length: 15 amino acids. The CDR3 coding sequence is TGTGCCAGCACCGAGGGGGGTTTTAGCAATCAGCCCCAGCATTTT. It translates to CASTEGGFSNQPQHF.

This chain joins TRBV20-1 and TRBJ2-1, with D unresolved. Germline assignment: CDR1 DFQATT and CDR2 SNEGSKA (reference sequence). V was cut by 6 bases and J by 3 bases, with 18 bases left in between. The CDR3 has 15 residues. The DNA for the CDR3 is TGCAGTGCCCCAAGGACCCCCTTTTACTACAATGAGCAGTTCTTC. Translated: CSAPRTPFYYNEQFF.

This clonotype has at least ten counts. The chain's CDR3 is CASSLNRGDEQYF. DNA of the CDR3: TGTGCCAGCAGCTTAAACCGGGGCGACGAGCAGTACTTC. This chain uses TRBV7-9 with TRBJ2-7, with D tentatively TRBD1 or TRBD2 (5 bases each). V lost 2 bases to trimming and J lost 5 bases, with 10 bases between them. CDR1 and CDR2 (germline): SEHNR, FQNEAQ (reference sequence). CDR3 length equals 13 residues.

The V call is TRBV4-3, the J call TRBJ2-7; D possibly corresponds to TRBD2 (6 bases). Germline V CDR1 and CDR2: LGHNA, YSLEER. The CDR3 sequence is 15 residues long. Trimming shortened V by 0 bases and J by 5 bases, and 14 bases separated the two germline ends. The CDR3, as DNA: TGCGCCAGCAGCCAAGATGGGCGGGGAGTGGACGAGCAGTACTTC. Translating gives CASSQDGRGVDEQYF.

The CDR3 spells CASSLGDRVSPLHF. The CDR3 DNA sequence: TGTGCCAGCAGCTTAGGGGACAGGGTTTCACCCCTCCACTTT. V is TRBV11-2 and J is TRBJ1-6; 9 positions agree with TRBD1. The trim removed 1 base at V and 9 bases at J, leaving 1 base unmatched. The CDR3 totals 14 residues. CDR1 SGHAT and CDR2 FQNNGV come from the germline V gene.

This clonotype was counted a few times. V gene TRBV15 combines with J gene TRBJ1-3; D not certain. This CDR3 has 15 residues. Germline V lookup: CDR1 LNHNV, CDR2 YYDKDF (reference sequence). The ends were cut back, 0 bases at V and 0 bases at J, with 6 bases in the middle. CDR3 residues: CATSRDRDSGNTIYF. In DNA, the CDR3 is TGTGCCACCAGCAGAGATAGGGACTCTGGAAACACCATATATTTT.

This clonotype was observed once. J is TRBJ2-7 and V is TRBV5-1, with D uncertain. Germline V gene lookup returns CDR1 SGHRS and CDR2 YFSETQ. The CDR3 contains 16 residues. Between the trimmed V and J ends, which lost 3 bases and 4 bases, there was a span of 20 bases. The CDR3: CASSSLLTVGSYEQYF. The CDR3 bases are TGCGCCAGCAGCTCGTTATTGACGGTGGGCTCTTACGAGCAGTACTTC.

This chain's CDR3 is CASSRTGAEETQYF. CDR3 nucleotide sequence: TGTGCCAGCAGCCGTACCGGGGCCGAAGAGACCCAGTACTTC. The chain employs TRBV7-3 and TRBJ2-5; D is perhaps TRBD1 or TRBD2 (5 bases each). The ends were cut back, 5 bases at V and 3 bases at J, with 13 bases in the middle. CDR3 length: 14 residues. The germline V gene encodes CDR1 SGHTA and CDR2 FQGTGA.